The 15 T cell receptor beta chains presented below share a single source sample, sequenced in a study of shared clonotypes between healthy human individuals. Here immunoSEQ multiplex PCR was the method, and the copy in TCRdb shows in-frame clones only, minus some. The sample includes more than 450,000 clones, 79% of them seen just once. The sequencing sample was made of PBMCs. Receptors originate from a woman in her forties in good health. Some clones in this sample may be carry-over from other donors' samples.

The V and J genes are TRBV4-2 and TRBJ1-3, with 8 positions matching TRBD1. J lost 2 bases, V lost 0 bases, and 3 bases had no gene match. The CDR3 has 16 residues. CDR1 LGHNA and CDR2 YNFKEQ come from the germline V gene. The CDR3 is CASSQDRQGPGNTIYF. CDR3 bases: TGTGCCAGCAGCCAAGATCGACAGGGGCCTGGAAACACCATATATTTT.

With respect to this clone: Other DNA variants within this sample encode the same CDR3. The rearrangement joins TRBV29-1 to TRBJ2-1, with 12 positions matching TRBD2. This CDR3 has 13 residues. Looked up from germline, CDR1 is SQVTM and CDR2 is ANQGSEA. V shed 7 bases and J 7 bases; nucleotides not matched to a gene: 5. CDR3 sequence: CSAGTSGSNEQFF. The DNA of the CDR3 is TGCAGCGCCGGGACTAGCGGGTCGAATGAGCAGTTCTTC.

The chain couples TRBV7-8 to TRBJ1-1; D unclear. CDR3 length equals 13 residues. Germline CDR1 reads SGHVS; CDR2 reads FQNEAQ. Trimming stripped 4 bases from V and 7 bases from J, with 13 bases between. DNA for the CDR3: TGTGCCAGCAGCTGGTTTGGGAGCATTGAAGCTTTCTTT. The encoded protein is CASSWFGSIEAFF. Looking up the rest from reference TRBV7-8 and TRBJ1-1 gives the full variable domain: GAGVSQSPRYKVAKRGQDVALRCDPISGHVSLFWYQQALGQGPEFLTYFQNEAQLDKSGLPSDRFFAERPEGSVSTLKIQRTQQEDSAVYLCASSWFGSIEAFFGQGTRLTVV.

This chain uses TRBV5-4 with TRBJ2-7; 7 bases map to TRBD2. The germline CDR1 and CDR2 sequences are SGHNT and YYREEE (reference sequence). CDR3 length: 16 residues. V lost 0 bases and J lost 2; bases outside the gene matches: 8. The CDR3 DNA reads TGTGCCAGCAGCTTGGGGGCCCGAGCGGGAACCTACGAGCAGTACTTC. Amino acid sequence: CASSLGARAGTYEQYF.

The chain links TRBV7-2 to TRBJ2-5, with D unclear. Trimming cost V 3 bases and J 2 bases, with 10 bases left between them. The germline CDR1 and CDR2 sequences are SGHTA and FQGNSA. The CDR3 spans 14 residues. CDR3: CASSLKALQETQYF. CDR3 coding DNA: TGTGCCAGCAGCTTGAAAGCTCTACAAGAGACCCAGTACTTC.

The chain carries TRBV5-8 and TRBJ2-4, with 10 bases fitting TRBD1. Germline loops: CDR1 SGHTS, CDR2 YDEGEE. J gave up 6 bases and V 4 bases, and 10 bases lay outside the gene matches. This CDR3 region has 16 residues. CDR3 loop: CASSPRTGGPANIQYF. CDR3 nucleotide sequence: TGTGCCAGCAGCCCGAGGACAGGGGGTCCAGCAAACATTCAGTACTTC.

The chain is built from TRBV5-5 and TRBJ2-7, with D maybe TRBD1 (6 bases). With 0 bases removed from V and 2 bases from J, the gap between germline ends came to 6 bases. CDR1 is SGHKS and CDR2 is YYEKEE in the germline V gene (reference sequence). This CDR3 is 13 amino acids long. CDR3 amino acids: CASSLGDTYEQYF. The CDR3 DNA follows: TGTGCCAGCAGCTTGGGGGACACCTACGAGCAGTACTTC. The variable domain in full, with the rest retrieved from reference TRBV5-5 and TRBJ2-7, is DAGVTQSPTHLIKTRGQQVTLRCSPISGHKSVSWYQQVLGQGPQFIFQYYEKEERGRGNFPDRFSARQFPNYSSELNVNALLLGDSALYLCASSLGDTYEQYFGPGTRLTVT.

About this clone itself: At the DNA level, this CDR3 is encoded by other sequences in the same sample as well. V is TRBV29-1 and J is TRBJ2-5, with 7 positions matching TRBD2. Germline V gene lookup returns CDR1 SQVTM and CDR2 ANQGSEA. Trimming at V came to 4 bases and at J to 5 bases, leaving 1 base not matched to a gene. The CDR3 consists of 11 residues. CDR3 amino acids: CSVGEGETQYF. DNA for the CDR3: TGCAGCGTTGGGGAGGGGGAGACCCAGTACTTC. The full variable domain, rest sourced from reference TRBV29-1 and TRBJ2-5, is SAVISQKPSRDICQRGTSLTIQCQVDSQVTMMFWYRQQPGQSLTLIATANQGSEATYESGFVIDKFPISRPNLTFSTLTVSNMSPEDSSIYLCSVGEGETQYFGPGTRLLVL.

The CDR3 DNA reads as TGTGCCAGCAGTTTCGGGGCTAGCGGAAAAAACATTCAGTACTTC. This gives the protein CASSFGASGKNIQYF. This chain joins TRBV28 and TRBJ2-4; 7 bases line up with TRBD2. CDR3 length equals 15 residues. Unmatched junction bases numbered 6, after V lost 3 bases and J lost 4 bases. Germline CDR1 and CDR2: MDHEN and SYDVKM.

The chain combines TRBV2 with TRBJ2-7, with D uncertain. Germline CDR1 reads SNHLY; CDR2 reads FYNNEI. The V and J ends lost 7 bases and 1 base respectively, with 5 bases between them. The CDR3 extends over 11 amino acids. The CDR3 reads CASTQSYEQYF. CDR3 DNA sequence: TGTGCCAGCACCCAGTCCTACGAGCAGTACTTC.

The V and J genes are TRBV6-5 and TRBJ2-3; no clear D. Germline V CDR1 and CDR2: MNHEY, SVGAGI. The CDR3 is 13 amino acids. V lost 7 bases to trimming and J lost 4 bases, with 12 bases between them. CDR3 in amino acids: CASTTPAADTQYF. The CDR3 DNA reads TGTGCCAGCACAACCCCCGCGGCAGATACGCAGTATTTT.

The chain combines TRBV5-1 with TRBJ1-2; 9 bases agree with TRBD1. With V trimmed by 0 bases and J by 4 bases, 1 base remained unmatched. CDR1 and CDR2 (germline): SGHRS, YFSETQ. There are 14 residues in the CDR3. CDR3 protein: CASSLGQGVYGYTF. The CDR3, as DNA: TGCGCCAGCAGCTTGGGACAGGGGGTCTATGGCTACACCTTC.

In its sample, this clone was seen once. J is TRBJ2-5 and V is TRBV4-3; possibly TRBD1 for D (6 bases). V was trimmed by 4 bases and J by 0 bases, leaving 15 bases between them. CDR3 length equals 16 residues. Germline CDR1 and CDR2: LGHNA and YSLEER. CDR3: CASSPRGRPYQETQYF. The DNA of the CDR3 is TGCGCCAGCAGCCCGAGGGGGAGACCGTACCAAGAGACCCAGTACTTC.

The chain joins TRBV7-3 to TRBJ2-7; the match to TRBD2 covers 7 bases. CDR3 length: 18 amino acids. Germline values: CDR1 SGHTA, CDR2 FQGTGA. V lost 2 bases to trimming and J lost 7 bases; unmatched junction nucleotides: 20. The CDR3 sequence: CASSLAHGRAGRIGEQYF. DNA for the CDR3: TGTGCCAGCAGCTTAGCCCACGGCCGAGCGGGAAGGATTGGGGAGCAGTACTTC.

The V gene is TRBV7-8, the J gene TRBJ2-7, with D possibly called TRBD1 or TRBD2 (6 bases each). The length of the CDR3 is 17 residues. V was shortened by 5 bases and J by 0 bases, with 20 bases between the two germline ends. Looked up from germline, CDR1 is SGHVS and CDR2 is FQNEAQ. The CDR3 DNA reads TGTGCCAGCAGCGGAGCTGGAGGGGGGACATTCTCCTACGAGCAGTACTTC. Translation gives CASSGAGGGTFSYEQYF. The whole variable domain, filled in from reference TRBV7-8 and TRBJ2-7, reads GAGVSQSPRYKVAKRGQDVALRCDPISGHVSLFWYQQALGQGPEFLTYFQNEAQLDKSGLPSDRFFAERPEGSVSTLKIQRTQQEDSAVYLCASSGAGGGTFSYEQYFGPGTRLTVT.